The next 17 T cell receptor beta chains were all read from a single sample in a study of T cells expressing NK-cell markers. From its re-call of the 5' RACE reads, TCRdb lists each CDR3 protein once, without DNA. This sample's clone table lists about 160,000 distinct CDR3 sequences. The sample taken for sequencing was blood T cells: a sorted CD56 or NKG2C T cell subset, CD4+ or CD8+ T cells, or bulk PBMC T cells (not recorded which). The receptors originated from a woman aged 18-70 years in good health.

This rearrangement joins TRBV20-1 to TRBJ2-3; TCRdb's D gene call, TRBD2, goes unchecked for lack of DNA. Germline values: CDR1 DFQATT, CDR2 SNEGSKA (reference sequence). The CDR3 runs 15 residues. CDR3 region: CSIAGDRRGADTQYF.

The V call is TRBV28, the J call TRBJ2-2; the D gene TCRdb calls, TRBD1, cannot be checked with no DNA. Germline V gene sequence: CDR1 MDHEN, CDR2 SYDVKM. CDR3 size: 15 residues. The CDR3 reads CASSSQGLGSGELFF.

The chain uses TRBV4-1 and TRBJ1-1; TCRdb's D call of TRBD1 is untestable without DNA. From germline, CDR1 is MGHRA and CDR2 YSYEKL. This CDR3 contains 14 residues. The CDR3 reads CASSQGPRGTEAFF.

J is TRBJ2-2 and V is TRBV7-3; TCRdb reports TRBD2, a call that lacks DNA to check it against. The CDR3 spans 16 residues. The germline V gene has CDR1 SGHTA and CDR2 FQGTGA. The CDR3 region is CASSRNQRGATGELFF. The entire variable domain, with the rest obtained from reference TRBV7-3 and TRBJ2-2, is as follows: GAGVSQTPSNKVTEKGKYVELRCDPISGHTALYWYRQSLGQGPEFLIYFQGTGAADDSGLPNDRFFAVRPEGSVSTLKIQRTERGDSAVYLCASSRNQRGATGELFFGEGSRLTVL.

This chain joins TRBV7-3 and TRBJ2-5; TCRdb's D call, TRBD1, is unchecked because there is no DNA. Germline lookup yields CDR1 SGHTA and CDR2 FQGTGA. The CDR3 is 15 amino acids. CDR3 sequence reads: CASSLGTGELETQYF.

The chain couples TRBV4-1 to TRBJ2-7; TCRdb lists TRBD2, though no DNA is available to test this call. The germline V gene has CDR1 MGHRA and CDR2 YSYEKL. This CDR3 contains 16 residues. This chain's CDR3 is CASSQVAGANSYEQYF.

The J gene is TRBJ2-2, the V gene TRBV28; TCRdb lists TRBD1, though no DNA is available to test this call. Germline V gene lookup returns CDR1 MDHEN and CDR2 SYDVKM. The CDR3 runs 12 residues. This CDR3 is CASRFRDRQLFF.

The chain employs TRBV5-1 and TRBJ1-1; the TCRdb call, TRBD1, lacks DNA for checking. Germline V CDR1 and CDR2: SGHRS, YFSETQ. CDR3 length: 15 residues. CDR3: CASSFSPTGNTEAFF.

This sequence joins TRBV28 and TRBJ2-2; lacking DNA, the TRBD1 call made by TCRdb goes unchecked. Germline assignment: CDR1 MDHEN and CDR2 SYDVKM. This CDR3 comprises 15 residues. CDR3 residues: CASSLPGPNTGELFF.

V and J are TRBV28 and TRBJ2-7; TCRdb calls TRBD1, which cannot be checked without DNA. The length of the CDR3 is 14 residues. In germline, CDR1 is MDHEN, CDR2 SYDVKM. The CDR3 region is CASREIRGTDEQYF.

V gene TRBV6-1 combines with J gene TRBJ1-2. The germline CDR1 and CDR2 sequences are MNHNS and SASEGT. There are 15 residues in the CDR3. CDR3 in amino acids: CASSGGQSGNYGYTF.

V and J are TRBV7-6 and TRBJ2-5; without DNA, the TCRdb call of TRBD2 cannot be checked. The CDR3 length is 14 residues. CDR1 and CDR2 (germline): SGHVS, FNYEAQ. The CDR3 spells CASRQDSGGTVQYF.

CDR3 amino acids: CASNIYGEKLFF. This sequence joins TRBV28 and TRBJ1-4. From germline, CDR1 is MDHEN and CDR2 SYDVKM. This CDR3 is built from 12 residues.

The chain combines TRBV12-3 or TRBV12-4 with TRBJ1-2; absent DNA, TCRdb's TRBD1 call cannot be checked. The CDR3 spans 12 residues. CDR3 residues: CASSLTHGQATF.

This rearrangement joins TRBV2 to TRBJ2-5. Germline V gene data show CDR1 as SNHLY and CDR2 as FYNNEI. The CDR3 length is 15 residues. CDR3 loop: CASSEWLLLQETQYF.

The chain recombines TRBV6-1 with TRBJ1-6; no DNA is available, so the TRBD1 call from TCRdb remains unchecked. In germline, CDR1 is MNHNS, CDR2 SASEGT. The CDR3 runs to 15 residues. The chain's CDR3 is CASSGGQGGISPLHF.

The rearrangement joins TRBV2 to TRBJ1-1; the TRBD1 assignment by TCRdb is unverifiable without DNA. CDR3 length equals 14 residues. In germline, CDR1 is SNHLY, CDR2 FYNNEI. Here the CDR3 reads CASSETDLNTEAFF.